Described below is a single TCR delta chain sequence and its context. Its specificity is not known. With only one base between it and a far larger clone, this is likely a read error. Other DNA sequences in this sample translate to the same CDR3. Germline-derived CDR1 and CDR2 are GEAIGNYY and EKD. The CDR3 runs 16 residues. V lost 0 bases, J lost 5 bases, and 7 bases stayed unmatched. TCRdb re-called the multiplex PCR reads using CATT. The profile shows roughly 1,400 delta-chain clones, roughly 2.9% of them singletons. The receptor sequences were amplified from genomic DNA of peripheral blood mononuclear cells. Healthy adult blood donors, age- and sex-matched, served as controls. The data derive from a study of gamma delta lymphoproliferative disorders and STAT genes. Overall study context: The LymphoTrack Dx TCRG Assay amplified gamma chains from at least 50 ng of genomic DNA. Delta-chain libraries followed the EuroClonality-NGS standard operating procedure. Study-level results: Most major patient clonotypes were shared with at least one healthy donor.

This receptor was obtained from a human donor in good health. The specimen was blood. The chain uses TRDV2 and TRDJ2, with 8 bases aligning to TRDD3. The CDR3 bases are TGTGCCTGTGACACCCTGGGGGACCCCTTAACAGCACAACTCTTCTTT. Its translation: CACDTLGDPLTAQLFF.